The clone carrying this T cell receptor (beta chain) has a count of ten or more. No antigen is known for it. This sample is drawn from a study of prognosis after radiotherapy for stage I lung cancer. In the study overall: Enrolled patients comprised roughly 13 with newly diagnosed primary stage I lung tumors and five or six with oligometastatic NSCLC after surgical resection of the primary tumor. Enrolled patients (approximately 14 men, roughly six women) had a median age of roughly 74 years and an age range of about 50 to 95 years.

Study results and caveats: There were reportedly differences in TRBV and TRBJ gene usage between patients with and without metastases.

Trimming removed 5 bases from V and 3 bases from J, with 17 bases in between. This CDR3 has 16 amino acids. Germline V lookup: CDR1 SNHLY, CDR2 FYNNEI. Template was genomic DNA; TCR beta CDR3 amplified in two multiplex PCR rounds. Every TRBV and TRBJ gene had its own specific primer in first-round PCR. Primers of the universal type were employed in the second round of PCR. TCRdb reprocessed the multiplex PCR reads via MiXCR and lists one record per CDR3 protein. The repertoire holds approximately 16,000 distinct CDR3 sequences, with approximately 30% as singletons. The sequenced sample was PBMCs, obtained before or after stereotactic body radiation therapy (not recorded which). This TCR derives from a donor of 50 years or more with non-small cell lung cancer. The V gene is TRBV2, the J gene TRBJ1-5; D gene ambiguous. The CDR3 DNA follows: TGTGCCAGCAGTACGCTAATAGGACGAAACAATCAGCCCCAGCATTTT. This sequence encodes CASSTLIGRNNQPQHF.